This T cell receptor (beta chain) was found in a study of PD-L1 blockade in urothelial cancer. Study-wide context: Men with urothelial cancer arising in the bladder made up twenty-five of 29 patients. Blood was subjected to analysis at 3 weeks (second dose) and 6 weeks following treatment start. The median number of T cells present in blood samples was some 140,000.

In germline, CDR1 is SNHLY, CDR2 FYNNEI. The CDR3 sequence is 15 residues long. With 4 bases removed from V and 4 bases from J, the gap between germline ends came to 11 bases. Method: immunoSEQ multiplex PCR; TCRdb's copy keeps in-frame clones and lacks some. The table includes about 50,000 clones, 84% detected once. Sample time point: pretreatment peripheral blood. The sequence came from a man aged 65-85 years with urothelial cancer. The chain has TRBV2 and TRBJ2-6; D possibly corresponds to TRBD2 (7 bases). The sequencing used PBMCs, collected around atezolizumab (anti-PD-L1) treatment. DNA of the CDR3: TGTGCCAGCAGTGTGGGGGGGCGCGGGGCCAACGTCCTGACTTTC. Its protein is CASSVGGRGANVLTF. The full variable domain, its missing parts supplied by reference TRBV2 and TRBJ2-6, is EPEVTQTPSHQVTQMGQEVILRCVPISNHLYFYWYRQILGQKVEFLVSFYNNEISEKSEIFDDQFSVERPDGSNFTLKIRSTKLEDSAMYFCASSVGGRGANVLTFGAGSRLTVL.